This TCR beta chain was sequenced for a study of CD8 T cells in ankylosing spondylitis. From germline, CDR1 is SGHTA and CDR2 FQGNSA. V trimming: 5 bases; J trimming: 3 bases; junction bases outside the gene matches: 7. There are 14 residues in the CDR3. Study-wide results and limits: In ankylosing spondylitis patients, matched synovial fluid reportedly showed significant enrichment of disease-linked clones. A number of the motif variants had already been described in reactive arthritis synovial fluid and blood. Seemingly distinctive of ankylosing spondylitis blood was a TCR beta motif formed by eight highly homologous variants.

As the method for making TCR beta libraries, quantitative 5'-RACE with molecular barcodes was used. TCRdb recomputed calls from the 5' RACE reads with MiXCR, one row per CDR3 protein. Of under 450,000 distinct CDR3 sequences in the sample, 17% are singletons; the top ten hold approximately 1%. To note about this clonotype: Its antigen is still unknown.

The TCR comes from a male donor with ankylosing spondylitis. The sample was blood, either unsorted or a sorted T cell fraction (not recorded which). The rearrangement uses TRBV7-2 and TRBJ2-7; 7 positions match TRBD2. The CDR3 DNA follows: TGTGCCAGCAGCGTTGGACTAGGTTTCTACGAGCAGTACTTC. Its translation: CASSVGLGFYEQYF.